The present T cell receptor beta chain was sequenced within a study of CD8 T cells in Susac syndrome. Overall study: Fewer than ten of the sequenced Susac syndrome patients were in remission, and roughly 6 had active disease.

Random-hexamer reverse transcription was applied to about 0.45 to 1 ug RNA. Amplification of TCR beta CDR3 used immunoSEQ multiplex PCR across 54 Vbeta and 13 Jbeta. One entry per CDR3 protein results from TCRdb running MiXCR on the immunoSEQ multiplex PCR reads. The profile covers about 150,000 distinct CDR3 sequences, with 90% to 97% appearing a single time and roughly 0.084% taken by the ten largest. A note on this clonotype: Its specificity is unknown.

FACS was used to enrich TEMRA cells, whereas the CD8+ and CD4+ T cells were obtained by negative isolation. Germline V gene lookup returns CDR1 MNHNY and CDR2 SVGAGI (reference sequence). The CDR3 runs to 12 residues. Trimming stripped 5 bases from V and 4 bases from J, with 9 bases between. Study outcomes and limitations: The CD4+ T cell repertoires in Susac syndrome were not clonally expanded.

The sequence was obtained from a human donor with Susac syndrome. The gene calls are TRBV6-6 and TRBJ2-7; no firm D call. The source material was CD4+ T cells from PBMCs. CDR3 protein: CASSNPTYEQYF. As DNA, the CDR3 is TGTGCCAGCAGTAATCCGACTTACGAGCAGTACTTC.